The 23 T cell receptor beta chains given below trace back to one sample, sequenced in a study of T cell responses to AZD1222 COVID-19 vaccine. Repertoires were generated with immunoSEQ multiplex PCR, while TCRdb's copy carries only in-frame clones and drops some. The sample contains some 150,000 clones, 70% to 90% of which appear only once. Sample: peripheral blood, taken 28 days after the second dose of the MenACWY control vaccine. The origin of the receptors is an adult who received the MenACWY meningococcal vaccine as a control.

This chain uses TRBV6-5 with TRBJ1-2; tentatively, D is TRBD1 (6 bases). Trimming stripped 8 bases from V and 6 bases from J, with 16 bases between. This CDR3 contains 13 residues. CDR1 and CDR2 (germline): MNHEY, SVGAGI. Here the CDR3 DNA reads TGTGCCAGCTTAGGGGGGGAGGGGGATGGCTACACCTTC. Residues: CASLGGEGDGYTF.

The rearrangement joins TRBV29-1 to TRBJ1-2; the D gene is possibly TRBD1 (6 bases). This CDR3 has 13 residues. Germline V gives CDR1 SQVTM, CDR2 ANQGSEA. V lost 7 bases and J 3 bases, leaving 15 bases between the germline ends. In nucleotides, the CDR3 is TGCAGCGCTAGTAGGGGGGCTGACTATGGCTACACCTTC. Translated, it gives CSASRGADYGYTF.

The chain joins TRBV5-1 to TRBJ1-3; no firm D call. CDR3 length equals 14 residues. V lost 5 bases and J lost 0, with 9 bases in between. CDR1 is SGHRS and CDR2 is YFSETQ in the germline V gene. The CDR3 DNA follows: TGCGCCAGCAGTGAGGCCCTCTCTGGAAACACCATATATTTT. It encodes CASSEALSGNTIYF.

Only one count was recorded for this clone. The V call is TRBV2, the J call TRBJ1-6; no clear D. Germline V CDR1 and CDR2: SNHLY, FYNNEI. CDR3 length equals 13 residues. V was shortened by 5 bases and J by 12 bases, with 14 bases between the two germline ends. CDR3 nucleotides: TGTGCCAGCAGTATAGGGTTGGCAAAACCCCTCCACTTT. Translated: CASSIGLAKPLHF. The full variable domain, its missing parts supplied by reference TRBV2 and TRBJ1-6, is EPEVTQTPSHQVTQMGQEVILRCVPISNHLYFYWYRQILGQKVEFLVSFYNNEISEKSEIFDDQFSVERPDGSNFTLKIRSTKLEDSAMYFCASSIGLAKPLHFGNGTRLTVT.

The chain links TRBV27 to TRBJ2-1, with a tentative D call TRBD1 (6 bases). Trimming cost V 7 bases and J 5 bases, with 21 bases left between them. The CDR3 runs to 16 residues. CDR1 is MNHEY, CDR2 SMNVEV, per germline (reference sequence). The DNA of the CDR3 is TGTGCCAGCAAGTCGAGAACCGGGACACCAGACAATGAGCAGTTCTTC. Residues: CASKSRTGTPDNEQFF.

The J gene is TRBJ1-6, the V gene TRBV5-1, with 7 bases aligning to TRBD1. V was clipped by 5 bases and J by 0 bases; unmatched bases: 2. Germline V gene sequence: CDR1 SGHRS, CDR2 YFSETQ. This CDR3 comprises 15 residues. CDR3 DNA sequence: TGCGCCAGCAGGGGGGACAGCTCCTATAATTCACCCCTCCACTTT. It specifies CASRGDSSYNSPLHF.

V gene TRBV5-1 combines with J gene TRBJ1-2; D possibly corresponds to TRBD1 (6 bases). The CDR3 spans 12 residues. CDR1 SGHRS and CDR2 YFSETQ come from the germline V gene. Between the trimmed V and J ends, which lost 4 bases and 7 bases, there was a span of 11 bases. The CDR3 nucleotides are TGCGCCAGCAGCACGTACAGGGCTGGCTACACCTTC. This translates into CASSTYRAGYTF.

J is TRBJ2-7 and V is TRBV11-2; D may be TRBD1 or TRBD2 (6 bases each). CDR3 length equals 15 residues. V lost 5 bases, J lost 2 bases, and 16 bases lay in between. Germline V CDR1 and CDR2: SGHAT, FQNNGV. In DNA form, the CDR3 reads TGTGCCAGCAGCCAAGAGGGGGGAAGCCCCTACGAGCAGTACTTC. It yields the protein CASSQEGGSPYEQYF.

The chain combines TRBV6-2 or TRBV6-3 with TRBJ2-4; the D is unclear. The V end was cut by 6 bases, the J end by 12 bases, with 18 bases between. CDR3 length: 13 residues. Looked up from germline, CDR1 is MNHEY and CDR2 is SVGEGT. Here the CDR3 DNA reads TGTGCCAGCAGCTATGGAAAAGCTCTTGCTCAGTACTTC. Its translation is CASSYGKALAQYF.

The chain combines TRBV5-5 with TRBJ1-2; D may be TRBD1 (5 bases). The germline V gene has CDR1 SGHKS and CDR2 YYEKEE (reference sequence). With 4 bases removed from V and 0 bases from J, the gap between germline ends came to 16 bases. CDR3 length equals 16 residues. The CDR3 sequence is CASSRGTDDPNYGYTF. CDR3 nucleotides: TGTGCCAGCAGCCGGGGGACGGACGACCCTAACTATGGCTACACCTTC.

The rearrangement joins TRBV10-3 to TRBJ1-3; 7 bases are a match to TRBD1. The J segment lost 4 bases and the V segment lost 6 bases, leaving 9 bases of the junction unmatched. The CDR3 spans 15 residues. CDR1 and CDR2 (germline): ENHRY, SYGVKD. The CDR3 protein is CAISETGEWGNTIYF. The CDR3 DNA is TGTGCCATCAGCGAAACAGGGGAGTGGGGAAACACCATATATTTT.

The rearrangement joins TRBV7-2 to TRBJ2-7, with unresolved D. The V end lost 1 base, the J end lost 4 bases, and 8 bases lay between the germline ends. The CDR3 runs 13 residues. The V gene's germline CDR1 is SGHTA and CDR2 FQGNSA. The CDR3 coding sequence is TGTGCCAGCAGCTTAGGGGAAGGATACGAGCAGTACTTC. Encoded protein: CASSLGEGYEQYF.

V is TRBV28 and J is TRBJ1-2; D may be TRBD1 (5 bases). The CDR3 length is 14 residues. Trimming took 7 bases from V and 0 from J, leaving 12 bases between them. Germline CDR1 and CDR2: MDHEN and SYDVKM. The CDR3: CASNQGLSNYGYTF. In DNA form, the CDR3 reads TGTGCCAGCAACCAGGGACTATCTAACTATGGCTACACCTTC.

The J gene is TRBJ1-1, the V gene TRBV29-1; TRBD1 might be the D (6 bases). The CDR3 spans 13 residues. Trimming cost V 2 bases and J 11 bases, with 18 bases left between them. Germline CDR1 is SQVTM and CDR2 is ANQGSEA. The CDR3: CSVELGLGDTAFF. CDR3 coding DNA: TGCAGCGTTGAACTGGGGTTGGGGGACACCGCTTTCTTT.

J is TRBJ2-7 and V is TRBV21-1. TRBV21-1 is a listed pseudogene. This CDR3 region has 9 residues. In DNA form, the CDR3 reads TGTGCCAGCAGCAAACCCCAGAGTGTC. This gives the protein CASSKPQSV.

The rearrangement uses TRBV27 and TRBJ1-6; D gene uncertain. V was trimmed by 5 bases and J by 1 base, leaving 9 bases between them. This CDR3 has 15 amino acids. Germline V gene sequence: CDR1 MNHEY, CDR2 SMNVEV (reference sequence). DNA of the CDR3: TGTGCCAGCAGTAAATCTGGGTCCTATAATTCACCCCTCCACTTT. Its translation is CASSKSGSYNSPLHF.

This sequence joins TRBV7-9 and TRBJ2-1; D is unclear. The V end was cut by 5 bases, the J end by 7 bases, with 18 bases between. The CDR3 totals 15 residues. The germline V gene has CDR1 SEHNR and CDR2 FQNEAQ (reference sequence). CDR3 bases: TGTGCCAGCAGCCCCCGTTCCCGGGCGAATAATGAGCAGTTCTTC. Amino acids: CASSPRSRANNEQFF.

The chain joins TRBV10-3 to TRBJ2-1; D is uncertain. V was pared by 9 bases and J by 4 bases, with 10 bases between. This CDR3 spans 12 amino acids. The germline V gene has CDR1 ENHRY and CDR2 SYGVKD. Here the CDR3 DNA reads TGTGCCATGGGATTGCCTTACAATGAGCAGTTCTTC. Translation: CAMGLPYNEQFF.

The rearrangement joins TRBV10-2 to TRBJ1-1; 7 nucleotides line up with TRBD1. The germline V gene encodes CDR1 WSHSY and CDR2 SAAADI. The CDR3 sequence is 13 residues long. V lost 4 bases to trimming and J lost 4 bases; unmatched junction nucleotides: 3. CDR3 DNA sequence: TGCGCCAGCAGTGTACAGGGGAGCACTGAAGCTTTCTTT. It specifies CASSVQGSTEAFF.

V gene TRBV19 combines with J gene TRBJ1-2; a weak D match, TRBD1 (5 bases). Trimming pared 1 base from V and 7 bases from J, leaving 16 bases between. This CDR3 spans 15 amino acids. Germline V CDR1 and CDR2: LNHDA, SQIVND (reference sequence). This chain's CDR3 is CASSIVHLGGSGYTF. The CDR3 nucleotides are TGTGCCAGTAGTATAGTTCACCTCGGGGGGTCTGGCTACACCTTC.

CDR3 nucleotides: TGTGCCAGCAGTTACGCGACAGAGACAAATTCACCCCTCCACTTT. Encoded protein: CASSYATETNSPLHF. The rearrangement joins TRBV6-5 to TRBJ1-6; tentative D call: TRBD1 (5 bases). Germline values: CDR1 MNHEY, CDR2 SVGAGI. With 2 bases removed from V and 7 bases from J, the gap between germline ends came to 12 bases. The CDR3 has 15 residues.

This rearrangement joins TRBV3-1 (or the pseudogene TRBV3-2) to TRBJ2-2, with 9 bases matching TRBD1. The CDR3 spans 15 residues. With 2 bases clipped from V and 7 bases from J, the junction kept 5 bases outside the gene matches. In germline, CDR1 is LGHDT, CDR2 YNNKEL (reference sequence). CDR3 coding DNA: TGTGCCAGCAGCCAATGGGACAGGGTGAACGGGGAGCTGTTTTTT. This sequence encodes CASSQWDRVNGELFF.

The chain couples TRBV7-8 to TRBJ2-7; 10 positions agree with TRBD1. V was pared by 6 bases and J by 4 bases, with 9 bases of the junction left unmatched. Germline lookup yields CDR1 SGHVS and CDR2 FQNEAQ. This CDR3 is built from 15 residues. In DNA form, the CDR3 reads TGTGCCAGCAGTCTCGGGCCGGGACAGGGGTACGAGCAGTACTTC. Residues: CASSLGPGQGYEQYF. The variable domain in full, completed from reference TRBV7-8 and TRBJ2-7, reads GAGVSQSPRYKVAKRGQDVALRCDPISGHVSLFWYQQALGQGPEFLTYFQNEAQLDKSGLPSDRFFAERPEGSVSTLKIQRTQQEDSAVYLCASSLGPGQGYEQYFGPGTRLTVT.